The clone carrying this T cell receptor beta chain occurred once. Its antigen is not identified. This specimen belongs to a study of beta chain features in type 1 diabetes. Study results and limitations: There was a moderate but significant shortening of TCRB CDR3s in all four CD4+ subsets of Type 1 diabetes patients. Equally in patients and controls, PCR might preferentially amplify shorter templates.

Each sorted fraction was over 98% pure. The investigators reverse transcribed all of the isolated RNA, so they sequenced expressed TCRB transcripts. Some clones are missing from TCRdb's copy, which holds only in-frame ones; the method was immunoSEQ multiplex PCR. The sample yields fewer than 110,000 clones, roughly 28% seen once. Trimming removed 5 bases at V and 11 bases at J, with 19 bases between. This CDR3 is built from 14 residues. Germline V CDR1 and CDR2: LNHDA, SQIVND (reference sequence). The sequencing sample was made of central memory CD4+ T cells from blood. The V and J genes are TRBV19 and TRBJ1-5, with D maybe TRBD1 (5 bases). The clonotype comes from a woman younger than 30 with type 1 diabetes. The CDR3 sequence: CASSEDKRPSTQHF. CDR3 nucleotides: TGTGCCAGTAGTGAGGACAAGAGGCCATCGACCCAGCATTTT.